Detailed here is one T cell receptor beta chain. This entry is derived from a study of blood T cell repertoires in COVID-19. Study-wide context: Donors in the United States, Italy and Spain gave samples during acute or convalescent COVID-19. Nucleic acid was either cDNA or gDNA, and it came from T cells, B-cell-depleted T cells, or PBMCs.

In the original workflow: The assay estimated nucleated cells by amplifying reference gene primers. Some clones are missing from TCRdb's copy, which holds only in-frame ones; the method was immunoSEQ multiplex PCR. That table supplies the V and J calls and clone size; D and trimming were determined from the DNA. Of tens of thousands of clones in the sample, approximately 90% are singletons; the top ten hold about 2.3%. The V and J ends lost 4 bases and 2 bases, in that order; junction bases with no gene match: 5. CDR1 and CDR2 from the germline V gene are SEHNR and FQNEAQ (reference sequence). The CDR3 loop spans 15 amino acids.

This TCR came from a man aged 45-65 years with acute or convalescent COVID-19. Sample: peripheral blood. This rearrangement joins TRBV7-9 to TRBJ2-1, with TRBD2 matching 7 bases. The CDR3 spells CASSSHRGAYNEQFF. The CDR3 coding sequence is TGTGCCAGCAGCTCCCACCGGGGGGCCTACAATGAGCAGTTCTTC.